The next 13 T cell receptor beta chains were all read from a single sample in a study of OX40 agonist ivuxolimab in advanced cancers. The library relied on the immunoSEQ multiplex PCR assay. TCRdb holds this immuneACCESS table with in-frame rearrangements only. Some clones are missing; in checked studies, unresolved V genes explain under half, and the rest has no known cause. This sample comprises about 51,000 clones, 88% of them detected only once. The ten largest clones take up approximately 3.8% of the sample. This specimen was CD4+ or CD8+ T cells sorted from blood, taken in a trial of the OX40 agonist ivuxolimab. All receptors come from an adult with an advanced solid tumor such as melanoma, head and neck, liver or kidney cancer.

The genes are TRBV4-2 and TRBJ1-2, with D unresolved. Per germline, CDR1 LGHNA and CDR2 YNFKEQ. The length of the CDR3 is 12 residues. Trimming pared 0 bases from V and 8 bases from J, leaving 7 bases between. The CDR3 reads CASSQDSRGYTF. In DNA, the CDR3 is TGTGCCAGCAGCCAAGATAGCAGGGGCTACACCTTC.

The DNA for the CDR3 is TGTGCCAGCACGCCCCTTGCAGGGGACAATGAGCAGTTCTTC. This codes for CASTPLAGDNEQFF. The gene calls are TRBV7-2 and TRBJ2-1; D may be TRBD1 (6 bases). The germline V gene has CDR1 SGHTA and CDR2 FQGNSA. Trimming removed 7 bases from V and 5 bases from J, with 15 bases in between. The CDR3 totals 14 residues.

The chain recombines TRBV27 with TRBJ1-2; D is unclear. The V gene lost 5 bases and the J gene lost 5 bases, with 9 bases spanning the gap. The CDR3 is made up of 12 amino acids. CDR1 is MNHEY and CDR2 is SMNVEV in the germline V gene (reference sequence). The CDR3 sequence is CASSHRQYGYTF. For the CDR3, the DNA is TGTGCCAGCAGTCACCGGCAATATGGCTACACCTTC.

This clone came up once. This rearrangement joins TRBV19 to TRBJ2-5; possibly TRBD1 for D (5 bases). The V and J ends lost 1 base and 4 bases respectively, with 13 bases between them. This CDR3 is built from 15 residues. Germline V gives CDR1 LNHDA, CDR2 SQIVND (reference sequence). The CDR3, as DNA: TGTGCCAGTAGTATAGGTGCAGGGATGGGAGAGACCCAGTACTTC. It codes for CASSIGAGMGETQYF.

This clone occurred a few times. The chain carries TRBV5-8 and TRBJ1-2; the D gene is possibly TRBD1 (5 bases). The length of the CDR3 is 14 residues. Germline CDR1 SGHTS, CDR2 YDEGEE. V was cut by 5 bases and J by 5 bases, with 16 bases left in between. The DNA for the CDR3 is TGTGCCAGCAGTAGGGGTCCCGGAAGGTATGGCTACACCTTC. Translating gives CASSRGPGRYGYTF.

The V gene is TRBV2, the J gene TRBJ2-4, with no clear D. The CDR3 is made up of 14 amino acids. V lost 8 bases, J lost 1 base, and 12 bases lay in between. Germline loops: CDR1 SNHLY, CDR2 FYNNEI. The chain's CDR3 is CASEDPQAKNIQYF. CDR3 sequence (DNA): TGTGCCAGCGAGGACCCCCAGGCCAAAAACATTCAGTACTTC.

J is TRBJ1-6 and V is TRBV5-4; D remains ambiguous. The germline V and J ends were trimmed by 4 bases and 9 bases, with 11 bases remaining between them. There are 13 residues in the CDR3. The germline V gene has CDR1 SGHNT and CDR2 YYREEE (reference sequence). CDR3 bases: TGTGCCAGCAGCCCGGAAGGGAGTTCACCCCTCCACTTT. It specifies CASSPEGSSPLHF.

The chain has TRBV10-2 and TRBJ1-2; a possible D gene is TRBD1 (5 bases). Trimming took 1 base from V and 3 from J, leaving 15 bases between them. This CDR3 region has 16 residues. Germline CDR1 and CDR2: WSHSY and SAAADI. CDR3 in DNA: TGCGCCAGCAGTGAGTACGATGGGGCCAAGGACTATGGCTACACCTTC. It translates to CASSEYDGAKDYGYTF.

This clone occurred once. V gene TRBV28 combines with J gene TRBJ2-1, with D uncertain. Germline CDR1 reads MDHEN; CDR2 reads SYDVKM. Trimming cost V 7 bases and J 2 bases, with 15 bases left between them. This CDR3 contains 15 residues. CDR3 residues: CASTPSGVAYNEQFF. The DNA of the CDR3 is TGTGCCAGCACCCCTTCTGGGGTGGCCTACAATGAGCAGTTCTTC.

The V and J genes are TRBV6-5 and TRBJ1-1; 7 nucleotides line up with TRBD1. The length of the CDR3 is 15 residues. Germline trimming cut 5 bases from V and 1 base from J; bases unmatched to any gene: 7. Looked up from germline, CDR1 is MNHEY and CDR2 is SVGAGI. The CDR3 spells CASSRRRQGNTEAFF. The CDR3 bases are TGTGCCAGCAGTCGTCGGCGACAGGGGAACACTGAAGCTTTCTTT.

This sequence joins TRBV5-8 and TRBJ2-4; D is tentatively TRBD1 or TRBD2 (6 bases each). V was shortened by 2 bases and J by 15 bases, with 15 bases between the two germline ends. In germline, CDR1 is SGHTS, CDR2 YDEGEE. The CDR3 length is 12 residues. CDR3 sequence (DNA): TGTGCCAGCAGCTTTAGGGGGGCGGGGCGGTACTTC. Translation: CASSFRGAGRYF.

The V gene is TRBV2, the J gene TRBJ1-2; maybe TRBD1 (6 bases). CDR3 length equals 12 residues. Germline V lookup: CDR1 SNHLY, CDR2 FYNNEI. Trimming cost V 5 bases and J 5 bases, with 9 bases left between them. CDR3 amino acids: CASSTGLYGYTF. DNA for the CDR3: TGTGCCAGCAGTACAGGGTTATATGGCTACACCTTC.

The rearrangement uses TRBV25-1 and TRBJ2-7, with a weak D call TRBD2 (5 bases). Per germline, CDR1 MGHDK and CDR2 SYGVNS. This CDR3 has 14 residues. The ends were cut back, 6 bases at V and 0 bases at J, with 12 bases in the middle. CDR3 amino acids: CASRSLGSSYEQYF. CDR3 DNA: TGTGCCAGCAGAAGTTTAGGGAGCTCCTACGAGCAGTACTTC.